This T cell receptor beta chain was found in a study of T-cell memory formation after mild COVID-19. Study-level background: TCR clusters were mostly donor specific.

Notes on the study in general: Mostly located in CM and EM were contracting CD4+ clones, with contracting CD8+ clones located in EMRA. Detection of some responders pre-infection suggested pre-existing cross-reactive memory T cells participated.

This clonotype was detected only a few times. Antigen: not known. Using constant-segment primers, 5'RACE produced TCR alpha and TCR beta cDNA libraries carrying sample barcodes and UMIs. In TCRdb, the 5' RACE reads were re-called with MiXCR into one record per CDR3 protein. The table shows around 250,000 distinct CDR3 sequences, with roughly 9.4% occurring only once. The TCR was taken from a man in his late teens or twenties who had mild COVID-19 (a few samples of this study predate the infection). Cell type and time point are not known. Source material: PBMCs or a T cell subset sorted from them (not recorded which).

CDR3 DNA sequence: TGCAGGGTCAGGGGGGGCAAAGGCTATGAGCAGTTCTTC. Protein sequence: CRVRGGKGYEQFF. The chain links TRBV20-1 to TRBJ2-1; D possibly matches TRBD1 or TRBD2 (7 bases each). This CDR3 has 13 residues. Germline CDR1 is DFQATT and CDR2 is SNEGSKA (reference sequence).